This TCR beta chain was recorded in a study of T cells in localized non-small cell lung cancer (dated by TCRdb to between 2020 and 2021). Background for the entire study: The study examined T cell repertoires in 200 to 250 patients with early-stage NSCLC and compared tumors with uninvolved tumor-adjacent lungs. The cohort was made up of some 240 treatment-naive NSCLC patients whose localized lung tumors had been resected. NSCLC patients had a mean age of approximately 72 years, and 129 were male and about 98 female. The investigation overall reported the following: Uninvolved tumor-adjacent lung showed the highest T cell clonality, higher than tumor, which suggests more focused antigenic responses in the uninvolved tumor-adjacent lung. Longer overall survival was associated with higher blood T cell density, whereas shorter survival was associated with higher adjacent-lung clonality. Because the study design was exploratory, TCR variables were selected using unadjusted p-values without false-discovery rate correction. A median of 57 of the top 100 tumor clones turned up in the paired uninvolved adjacent lung, and some 27 of those clones also ranked among the top 100 of that same adjacent lung. Because multi-region tumor sequencing was not done, intratumor heterogeneity could not be ruled out.

At diagnosis, tumor, uninvolved tumor-adjacent lung and peripheral blood were collected and then preserved as a mix of FFPE and fresh-frozen material. For TCR repertoire profiling, blood samples were analyzed in the form of peripheral blood mononuclear cells. The immunoSEQ Assay was used to sequence TCR beta CDR3 regions from DNA. Turning to the authors' computational methods: T cell density was computed as TCR beta template counts normalized to usable DNA estimated by amplifying housekeeping genes. Using the preseqR package, richness was estimated by extrapolating to 120,000 templates for tissue samples and 400,000 templates for PBMC samples. Clonality was defined as one minus Pielou's evenness. To identify tissue-enriched TCRs, differential abundance testing was run on productive amino-acid clonotypes with a minimum total count of 5 and an alpha of 0.1. The Jaccard Index and the Morisita Overlap Index were used to measure repertoire overlap between compartments. GLIPH grouped TCR beta CDR3s together with public tetramer-defined viral CDR3s, and a viral motif had to include at least three viral sequences and also show V-gene enrichment. TCRdb stores this immuneACCESS table with in-frame sequences only. Part of the clones is absent; in the studies checked, under half of the shortfall reflects unresolved V genes, and no reason is known for the rest. That table furnishes V, J and clone size, whereas the DNA furnished D and trimming. This sample holds 50,000 to 70,000 clones; roughly nine tenths were observed only once. Together, the top ten hold 20% of the sample.

About this clone: The clone's antigen remains unknown. Base qualities are not recorded, but no much larger clone differs from it by a single base.

The germline V gene (reference sequence) gives CDR1 as GTSNPN and CDR2 as SVGIG. The CDR3 sequence holds 13 residues, the cysteine and phenylalanine included. The entry retains the CDR3 DNA only, 39 bases that are in frame from base 1. Trimming leaves V shorter by 4 bases and J shorter by 3 bases, with the junction holding 4 bases beyond the gene matches. The chain uses TRBV30 and TRBJ1-2; TRBD1 lines up with 8 middle nucleotides. This TCR came from a man aged 40 to 69 with stage I lung adenocarcinoma. Material: peripheral blood, obtained before any cancer treatment. The DNA is TGTGCCTGGAACACACAGGGGGACTATGGCTACACCTTC. This is translated as CAWNTQGDYGYTF.